One T cell receptor beta chain is described in this entry. The sample holds other DNA sequences that translate to the same CDR3. This record comes from a study of blood T cell repertoires in COVID-19. About the study: Samples taken during acute and convalescent COVID-19 were collected in the United States, Italy and Spain.

The CDR3 totals 13 residues. Trimming took 2 bases from V and 5 from J; bases not matched to a gene: 5. Germline V lookup: CDR1 GTSNPN, CDR2 SVGIG (reference sequence). The assay was immunoSEQ multiplex PCR, and TCRdb's table has in-frame clones only and misses some. The table records some 150,000 clones, just under 85% of them present only once. The gene calls are TRBV30 and TRBJ2-5; TRBD1 agrees at 7 bases. The receptor's source is a man aged 35-49 years who had recovered from COVID-19. Sequenced sample: peripheral blood. Written as DNA, the CDR3 is TGTGCCTGGAGTCGAGGGGGCCAGGAGACCCAGTACTTC. Its translation is CAWSRGGQETQYF.